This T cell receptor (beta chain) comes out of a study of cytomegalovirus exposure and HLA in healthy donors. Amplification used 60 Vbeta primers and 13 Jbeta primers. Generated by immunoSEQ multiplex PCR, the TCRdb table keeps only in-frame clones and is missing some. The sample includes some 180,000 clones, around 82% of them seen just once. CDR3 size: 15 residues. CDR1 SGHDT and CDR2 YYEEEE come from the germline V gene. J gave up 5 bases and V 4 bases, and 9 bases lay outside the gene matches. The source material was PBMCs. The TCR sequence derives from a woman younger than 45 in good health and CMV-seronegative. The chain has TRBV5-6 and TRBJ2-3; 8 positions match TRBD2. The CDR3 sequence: CASSSTSGLRDTQYF. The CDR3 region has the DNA TGTGCCAGCAGCAGTACTAGCGGCCTTCGAGATACGCAGTATTTT.